This T cell receptor (beta chain) was identified during a study of blood T cell repertoires in COVID-19. Across the study: Specimens from acute and convalescent COVID-19 originated in the United States, Italy and Spain. From T cells, B-cell-depleted T cells, or PBMCs came the material, which was cDNA or gDNA.

Sequenced by immunoSEQ multiplex PCR; TCRdb stores in-frame clones only, minus some. The sample lists about 400,000 clones, around nine tenths occurring once. With 5 bases clipped from V and 1 base from J, the junction kept 5 bases outside the gene matches. CDR1 is SGHTA, CDR2 FQGNSA, per germline. This CDR3 has 14 residues. On this clone itself: In the same sample, other DNA sequences code for this CDR3.

This receptor was taken from a woman aged 30 to 39 who had recovered from COVID-19. Material for sequencing was PBMCs or T cells enriched from blood (not recorded which). The rearrangement uses TRBV7-2 and TRBJ2-7, with 7 bases aligning to TRBD1. CDR3 sequence reads: CASSRDRVSYEQYF. The CDR3 DNA sequence: TGTGCCAGCAGCCGCGACAGGGTATCCTACGAGCAGTACTTC.